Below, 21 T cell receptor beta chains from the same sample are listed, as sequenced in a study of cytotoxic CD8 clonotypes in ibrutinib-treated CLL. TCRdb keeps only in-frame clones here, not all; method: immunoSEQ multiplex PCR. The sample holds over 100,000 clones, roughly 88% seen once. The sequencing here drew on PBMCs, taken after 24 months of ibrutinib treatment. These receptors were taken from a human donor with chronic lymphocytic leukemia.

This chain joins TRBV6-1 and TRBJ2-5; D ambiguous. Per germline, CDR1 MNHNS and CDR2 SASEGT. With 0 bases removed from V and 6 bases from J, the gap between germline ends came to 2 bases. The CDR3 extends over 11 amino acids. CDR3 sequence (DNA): TGTGCCAGCAGTGAAGCGAAGACCCAGTACTTC. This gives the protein CASSEAKTQYF.

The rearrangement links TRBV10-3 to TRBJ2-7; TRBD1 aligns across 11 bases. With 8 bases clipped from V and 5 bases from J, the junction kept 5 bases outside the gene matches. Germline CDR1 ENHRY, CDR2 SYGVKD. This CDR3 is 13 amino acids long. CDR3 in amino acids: CAIGTGGRDEQYF. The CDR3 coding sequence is TGTGCCATCGGGACAGGGGGACGGGACGAGCAGTACTTC.

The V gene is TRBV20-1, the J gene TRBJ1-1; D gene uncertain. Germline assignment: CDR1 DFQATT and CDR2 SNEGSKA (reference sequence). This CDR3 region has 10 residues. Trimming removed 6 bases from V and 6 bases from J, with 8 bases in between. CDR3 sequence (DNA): TGCAGTGCCGTCCGGGCTGAAGCTTTCTTT. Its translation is CSAVRAEAFF.

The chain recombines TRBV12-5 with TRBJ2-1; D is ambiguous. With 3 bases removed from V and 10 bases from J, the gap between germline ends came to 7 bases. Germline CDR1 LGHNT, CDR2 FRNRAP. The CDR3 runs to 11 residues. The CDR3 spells CASGLATEQFF. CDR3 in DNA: TGTGCTAGTGGTTTAGCCACGGAGCAGTTCTTC.

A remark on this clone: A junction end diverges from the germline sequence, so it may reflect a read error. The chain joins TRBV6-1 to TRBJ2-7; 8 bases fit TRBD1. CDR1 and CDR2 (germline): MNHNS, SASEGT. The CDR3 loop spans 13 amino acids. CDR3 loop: CASSTRTGNEQYF. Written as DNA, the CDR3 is TGTGCCAGCAGTACACGGACAGGGAACGAACAGTACTTC.

The CDR3 DNA reads TGTGCCAGAAGCTGGGACAGGGATTTTAACTATGGCTACACCTTC. As protein: CARSWDRDFNYGYTF. The chain is built from TRBV5-3 and TRBJ1-2, with TRBD1 matching over 9 bases. TRBV5-3 falls under the ORF class, with uncertain function. With V trimmed by 3 bases and J by 1 base, 4 bases remained unmatched. The CDR3 is 15 amino acids.

CDR3 protein: CASSLGSASEAFF. CDR3 DNA sequence: TGTGCCAGCAGCTTAGGGTCGGCCTCTGAAGCTTTCTTT. V and J are TRBV7-9 and TRBJ1-1; no firm D call. Germline CDR1 is SEHNR and CDR2 is FQNEAQ (reference sequence). This CDR3 has 13 residues. V gave up 1 base and J gave up 6 bases, with 9 bases separating them.

CDR3 amino acids: CASSLARGYEQYF. The DNA of the CDR3 is TGTGCCAGCAGCTTAGCCCGCGGTTACGAGCAGTACTTC. The V and J genes are TRBV7-8 and TRBJ2-7; D remains ambiguous. The CDR3 covers 13 residues. Germline V gene lookup returns CDR1 SGHVS and CDR2 FQNEAQ. V lost 0 bases to trimming and J lost 4 bases, with 7 bases between them. The full variable domain, rest sourced from reference TRBV7-8 and TRBJ2-7, is GAGVSQSPRYKVAKRGQDVALRCDPISGHVSLFWYQQALGQGPEFLTYFQNEAQLDKSGLPSDRFFAERPEGSVSTLKIQRTQQEDSAVYLCASSLARGYEQYFGPGTRLTVT.

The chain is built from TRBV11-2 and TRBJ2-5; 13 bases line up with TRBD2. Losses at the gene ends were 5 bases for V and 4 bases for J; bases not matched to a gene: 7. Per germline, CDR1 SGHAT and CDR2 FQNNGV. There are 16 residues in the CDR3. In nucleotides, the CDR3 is TGTGCCAGCAGCGGATGGACTAGCGGGGGCGGAGAGACCCAGTACTTC. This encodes CASSGWTSGGGETQYF.

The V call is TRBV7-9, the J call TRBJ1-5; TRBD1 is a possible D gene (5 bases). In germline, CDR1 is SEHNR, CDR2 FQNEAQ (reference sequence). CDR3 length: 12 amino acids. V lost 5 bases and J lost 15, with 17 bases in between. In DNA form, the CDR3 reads TGTGCCAGCAGCACCGGGACCCTCAGTCCGCATTTT. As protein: CASSTGTLSPHF.

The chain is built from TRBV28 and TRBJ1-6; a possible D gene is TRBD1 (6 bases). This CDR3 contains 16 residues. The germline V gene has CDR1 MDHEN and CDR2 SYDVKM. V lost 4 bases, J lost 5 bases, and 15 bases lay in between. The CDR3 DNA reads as TGTGCCAGCAGTTCGACAGGAGAAGGCGATAATTCACCCCTCCACTTT. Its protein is CASSSTGEGDNSPLHF.

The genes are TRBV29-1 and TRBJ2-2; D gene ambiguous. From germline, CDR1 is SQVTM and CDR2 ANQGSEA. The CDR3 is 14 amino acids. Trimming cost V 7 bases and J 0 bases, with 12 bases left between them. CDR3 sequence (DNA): TGCAGCGCGACCGGAAGGCCGAACACCGGGGAGCTGTTTTTT. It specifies CSATGRPNTGELFF.

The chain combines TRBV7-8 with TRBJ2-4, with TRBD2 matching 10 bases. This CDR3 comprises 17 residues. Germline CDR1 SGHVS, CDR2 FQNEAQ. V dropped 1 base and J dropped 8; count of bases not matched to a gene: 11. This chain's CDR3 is CASSLVGFSGGADIQYF. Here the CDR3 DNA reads TGTGCCAGCAGCTTAGTAGGGTTCAGCGGGGGGGCCGACATTCAGTACTTC. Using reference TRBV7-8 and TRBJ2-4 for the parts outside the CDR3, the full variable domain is GAGVSQSPRYKVAKRGQDVALRCDPISGHVSLFWYQQALGQGPEFLTYFQNEAQLDKSGLPSDRFFAERPEGSVSTLKIQRTQQEDSAVYLCASSLVGFSGGADIQYFGAGTRLSVL.

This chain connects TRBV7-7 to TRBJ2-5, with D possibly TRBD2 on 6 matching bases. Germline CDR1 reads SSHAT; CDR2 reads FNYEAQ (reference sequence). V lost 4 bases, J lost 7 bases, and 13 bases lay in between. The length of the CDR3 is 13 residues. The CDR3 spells CASSSGESGTQYF. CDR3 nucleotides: TGTGCCAGCAGCTCGGGAGAATCGGGGACCCAGTACTTC.

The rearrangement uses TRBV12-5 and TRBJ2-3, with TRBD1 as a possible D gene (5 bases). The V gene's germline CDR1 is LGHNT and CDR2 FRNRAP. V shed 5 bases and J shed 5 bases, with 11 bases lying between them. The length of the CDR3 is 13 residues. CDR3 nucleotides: TGTGCTAGTGGTAACTTAGGGGAAGATACGCAGTATTTT. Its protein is CASGNLGEDTQYF.

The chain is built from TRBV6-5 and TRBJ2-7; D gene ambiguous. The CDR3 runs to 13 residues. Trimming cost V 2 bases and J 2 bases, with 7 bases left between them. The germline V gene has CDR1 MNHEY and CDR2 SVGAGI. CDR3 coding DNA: TGTGCCAGCAGTTACGGAATCACCTACGAGCAGTACTTC. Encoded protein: CASSYGITYEQYF.

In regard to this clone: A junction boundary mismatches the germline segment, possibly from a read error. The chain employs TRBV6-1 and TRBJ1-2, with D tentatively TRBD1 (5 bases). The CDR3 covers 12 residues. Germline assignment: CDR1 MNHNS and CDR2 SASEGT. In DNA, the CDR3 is TGTGCCAGCAGTGAAAGACAGAGCCCTAAGTCTTTC. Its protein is CASSERQSPKSF.

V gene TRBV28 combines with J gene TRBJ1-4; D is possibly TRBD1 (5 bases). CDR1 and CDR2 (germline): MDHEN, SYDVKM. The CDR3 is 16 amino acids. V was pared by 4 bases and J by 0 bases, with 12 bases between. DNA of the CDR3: TGTGCCAGCAGTTCGGCAGGGTCTTCAACTAATGAAAAACTGTTTTTT. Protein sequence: CASSSAGSSTNEKLFF. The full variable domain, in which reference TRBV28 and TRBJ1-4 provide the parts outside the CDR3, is DVKVTQSSRYLVKRTGEKVFLECVQDMDHENMFWYRQDPGLGLRLIYFSYDVKMKEKGDIPEGYSVSREKKERFSLILESASTNQTSMYLCASSSAGSSTNEKLFFGSGTQLSVL.

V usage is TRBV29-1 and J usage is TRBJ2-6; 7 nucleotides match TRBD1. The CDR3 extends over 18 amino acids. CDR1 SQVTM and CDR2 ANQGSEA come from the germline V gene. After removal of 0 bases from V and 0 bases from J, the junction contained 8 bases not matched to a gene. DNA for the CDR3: TGCAGCGTTGAAGAGGAGAGGGGGCTTCGCTCTGGGGCCAACGTCCTGACTTTC. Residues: CSVEEERGLRSGANVLTF.

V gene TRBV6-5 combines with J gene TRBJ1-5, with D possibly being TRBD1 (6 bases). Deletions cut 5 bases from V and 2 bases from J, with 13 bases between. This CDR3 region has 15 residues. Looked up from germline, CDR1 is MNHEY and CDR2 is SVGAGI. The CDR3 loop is CASSISRQGNQPQHF. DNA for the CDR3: TGTGCCAGCAGTATCTCACGACAGGGCAATCAGCCCCAGCATTTT.

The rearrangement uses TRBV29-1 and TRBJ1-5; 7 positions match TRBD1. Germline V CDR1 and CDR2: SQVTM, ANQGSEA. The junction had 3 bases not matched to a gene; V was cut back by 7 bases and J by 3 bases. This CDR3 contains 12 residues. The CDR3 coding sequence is TGCAGCGCCGGACAGGACAATCAGCCCCAGCATTTT. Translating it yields CSAGQDNQPQHF. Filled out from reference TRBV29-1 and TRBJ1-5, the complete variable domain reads SAVISQKPSRDICQRGTSLTIQCQVDSQVTMMFWYRQQPGQSLTLIATANQGSEATYESGFVIDKFPISRPNLTFSTLTVSNMSPEDSSIYLCSAGQDNQPQHFGDGTRLSIL.